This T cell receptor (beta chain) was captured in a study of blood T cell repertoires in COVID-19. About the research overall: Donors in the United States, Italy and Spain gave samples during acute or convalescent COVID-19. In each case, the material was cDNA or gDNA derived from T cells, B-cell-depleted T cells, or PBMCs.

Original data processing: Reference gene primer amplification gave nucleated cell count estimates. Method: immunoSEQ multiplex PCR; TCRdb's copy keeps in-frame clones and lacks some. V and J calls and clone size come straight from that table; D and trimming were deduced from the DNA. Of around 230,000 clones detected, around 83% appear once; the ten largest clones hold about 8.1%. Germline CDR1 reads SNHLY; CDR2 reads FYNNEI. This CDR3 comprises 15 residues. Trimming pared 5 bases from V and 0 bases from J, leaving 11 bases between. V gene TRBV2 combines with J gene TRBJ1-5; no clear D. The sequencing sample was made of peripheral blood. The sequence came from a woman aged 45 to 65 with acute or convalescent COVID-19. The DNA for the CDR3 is TGTGCCAGCAGTATGCTAGGATATAGCAATCAGCCCCAGCATTTT. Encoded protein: CASSMLGYSNQPQHF.